The clone carrying this T cell receptor beta chain was observed a few times. This sample is part of a study of spatial heterogeneity in lung cancer. The germline V and J ends were trimmed by 0 bases and 2 bases, with 12 bases remaining between them. The V gene's germline CDR1 is SGDLS and CDR2 YYNGEE. This CDR3 has 15 amino acids. Time point indicated: blood at routine non-recurrence follow-up after resection. Extraction of whole RNA from tumor, nontumor lung or frozen PBMC preceded unsorted sequencing. One entry per CDR3 protein, called by TCRdb with MiXCR from the 5' RACE reads. The repertoire consists of 95,000 to 130,000 distinct CDR3 sequences, with roughly an eighth occurring once and the leading ten covering roughly 15%.

This specimen was PBMCs, taken at follow-up. The sequence was obtained from a male donor with early-stage non-small cell lung cancer. The chain joins TRBV9 to TRBJ2-7, with no clear D. CDR3 protein: CASSVDEDLTYEQYF. The CDR3 DNA reads as TGTGCCAGCAGCGTAGACGAGGACCTAACCTACGAGCAGTACTTC.